A selection of T cell receptor beta chains follows, all from one sample in a study of beta chain features in type 1 diabetes. TCRdb's table, derived via immunoSEQ multiplex PCR, lists solely in-frame clones and lacks some. Found here are a few hundred thousand clones, approximately 11% of them singletons; the top ten hold roughly 0.014%. The sample taken for sequencing was naive CD4+ T cells from blood. The source of these receptors is a young woman in good health. Each CDR3 is given with its conserved first and last residue. D genes are given only for firm matches. Expanded clones get a size class; other rows say once, few or many, or leave the size out.

J gene: TRBJ1-1; V gene: TRBV7-2; D gene: -; clone size: few; CDR3 length: 14; CDR3 DNA: TGTGCCAGCACCCGAACCCAGGGGAACACTGAAGCTTTCTTT; CDR3 protein: CASTRTQGNTEAFF
J gene: TRBJ2-4; V gene: TRBV18; D gene: -; clone size: few; CDR3 length: 13; CDR3 DNA: TGTGCCAGCTCACCAGAGAGGGAAAACATTCAGTACTTC; CDR3 protein: CASSPERENIQYF
J gene: TRBJ2-5; V gene: TRBV6-6; D gene: TRBD2; clone size: few; CDR3 length: 14; CDR3 DNA: TGTGCCAGCAGTTCCCCCGGGGGGAGGGAGACCCAGTACTTC; CDR3 protein: CASSSPGGRETQYF
J gene: TRBJ1-2; V gene: TRBV11-2; D gene: -; clone size: few; CDR3 length: 15; CDR3 DNA: TGTGCCAGCAGCCCCCCGACAAATGTGAACTATGGCTACACCTTC; CDR3 protein: CASSPPTNVNYGYTF
J gene: TRBJ1-1; V gene: TRBV5-4; D gene: TRBD1; clone size: few; CDR3 length: 15; CDR3 DNA: TGTGCCAGCAGCTTGGCCGACAGGGGGAACACTGAAGCTTTCTTT; CDR3 protein: CASSLADRGNTEAFF
J gene: TRBJ2-1; V gene: TRBV7-9; D gene: TRBD2; clone size: -; CDR3 length: 16; CDR3 DNA: TGTGCCAGCAGCTTAGGAGGGGTAGCGGGATCTCCTGAGCAGTTCTTC; CDR3 protein: CASSLGGVAGSPEQFF
J gene: TRBJ2-3; V gene: TRBV9; D gene: TRBD2; clone size: -; CDR3 length: 16; CDR3 DNA: TGTGCCAGCAGCCCCCAACTAGCGGGAACGGCAGATACGCAGTATTTT; CDR3 protein: CASSPQLAGTADTQYF
J gene: TRBJ2-2; V gene: TRBV30; D gene: -; clone size: -; CDR3 length: 14; CDR3 DNA: TGTGCCTGGGGGGGCGGAGCCGCGACCGGGGAGCTGTTTTTT; CDR3 protein: CAWGGGAATGELFF
J gene: TRBJ2-1; V gene: TRBV7-2; D gene: TRBD1; clone size: -; CDR3 length: 15; CDR3 DNA: TGTGCCAGCAGCTTCGGACAGGGTATCGGCAATGAGCAGTTCTTC; CDR3 protein: CASSFGQGIGNEQFF
J gene: TRBJ2-3; V gene: TRBV5-4; D gene: -; clone size: -; CDR3 length: 14; CDR3 DNA: TGTGCCAGCAGCTTACAGGGAAGGACAGATACGCAGTATTTT; CDR3 protein: CASSLQGRTDTQYF
J gene: TRBJ2-7; V gene: TRBV9; D gene: -; clone size: few; CDR3 length: 15; CDR3 DNA: TGTGCCAGCAGCGTAGCGACAGATACCTCCTACGAGCAGTACTTC; CDR3 protein: CASSVATDTSYEQYF
J gene: TRBJ2-5; V gene: TRBV6-5; D gene: TRBD2; clone size: few; CDR3 length: 14; CDR3 DNA: TGTGCCAGCAGTCGTAGCGGGAGGGGGGAGACCCAGTACTTC; CDR3 protein: CASSRSGRGETQYF
J gene: TRBJ2-7; V gene: TRBV28; D gene: -; clone size: few; CDR3 length: 15; CDR3 DNA: TGTGCCAGCACCTCCGTTGGGGCAGGGTGGTACGAGCAGTACTTC; CDR3 protein: CASTSVGAGWYEQYF
J gene: TRBJ1-5; V gene: TRBV2; D gene: TRBD1; clone size: -; CDR3 length: 13; CDR3 DNA: TGTGCCAGCAGTGGGCCAGGGGGGCAGCCCCAGCATTTT; CDR3 protein: CASSGPGGQPQHF
J gene: TRBJ1-1; V gene: TRBV15; D gene: TRBD1; clone size: -; CDR3 length: 14; CDR3 DNA: TGTGCCACCAGAAGGGACCGACAGGGATTTGAAGCTTTCTTT; CDR3 protein: CATRRDRQGFEAFF
J gene: TRBJ1-2; V gene: TRBV5-1; D gene: -; clone size: -; CDR3 length: 16; CDR3 DNA: TGCGCCAGCAGCTTGGACAGTACCGATCCCCGTTTGGGCTACACCTTC; CDR3 protein: CASSLDSTDPRLGYTF
J gene: TRBJ2-7; V gene: TRBV5-4; D gene: TRBD2; clone size: few; CDR3 length: 14; CDR3 DNA: TGTGCCAGCAGCTCTAGCGGGAGGGGCTACGAGCAGTACTTC; CDR3 protein: CASSSSGRGYEQYF
J gene: TRBJ2-1; V gene: TRBV11-2; D gene: TRBD2; clone size: few; CDR3 length: 16; CDR3 DNA: TGTGCCAGCAGAGGACTAGCGGGAGGAAGGTACAATGAGCAGTTCTTC; CDR3 protein: CASRGLAGGRYNEQFF
J gene: TRBJ2-1; V gene: TRBV27; D gene: TRBD2; clone size: -; CDR3 length: 14; CDR3 DNA: TGTGCCAGCAGTTTGGGGCGGGAGGGATTCTCTAGGATCTTC; CDR3 protein: CASSLGREGFSRIF
J gene: TRBJ2-7; V gene: TRBV5-1; D gene: -; clone size: few; CDR3 length: 14; CDR3 DNA: TGCGCCAGCAGCGGGCAAGGTATGGATTACGAGCAGTACTTC; CDR3 protein: CASSGQGMDYEQYF
J gene: TRBJ2-5; V gene: TRBV7-3; D gene: -; clone size: few; CDR3 length: 15; CDR3 DNA: TGTGCCAGCAGCTACAGCCCAGGACAGAGGGAGACCCAGTACTTC; CDR3 protein: CASSYSPGQRETQYF
J gene: TRBJ1-1; V gene: TRBV28; D gene: -; clone size: few; CDR3 length: 14; CDR3 DNA: TGTGCCAGCAGGGGAGCTCAGAAGAACACTGAAGCTTTCTTT; CDR3 protein: CASRGAQKNTEAFF
J gene: TRBJ2-7; V gene: TRBV18; D gene: TRBD1; clone size: -; CDR3 length: 16; CDR3 DNA: TGTGCCAGCTCAGTGGTCGAAAGGACAGGGGTTTACGAGCAGTACTTC; CDR3 protein: CASSVVERTGVYEQYF
J gene: TRBJ2-7; V gene: TRBV14; D gene: TRBD1; clone size: few; CDR3 length: 14; CDR3 DNA: TGTGCCAGCAGGGCCGGGACAGGGGGTCATGAGCAGTACTTC; CDR3 protein: CASRAGTGGHEQYF
J gene: TRBJ1-1; V gene: TRBV5-4; D gene: -; clone size: few; CDR3 length: 14; CDR3 DNA: TGTGCCAGCAGCTTTTCGTTGGGATCGGGAATGGCTTTCTTT; CDR3 protein: CASSFSLGSGMAFF
J gene: TRBJ1-5; V gene: TRBV7-2; D gene: -; clone size: -; CDR3 length: 14; CDR3 DNA: TGTGCCAGCAGCCCCTCTAGTCGGGATCAGCCCCAGCATTTT; CDR3 protein: CASSPSSRDQPQHF
J gene: TRBJ2-7; V gene: TRBV9; D gene: TRBD1; clone size: few; CDR3 length: 15; CDR3 DNA: TGTGCCAGCAGCGTTGGGGACAGGGGCGCCTACGAGCAGTACTTC; CDR3 protein: CASSVGDRGAYEQYF
J gene: TRBJ2-3; V gene: TRBV18; D gene: TRBD1; clone size: -; CDR3 length: 17; CDR3 DNA: TGTGCCAGCTCACCACTAGCCCCGACAGGGGGTACAGATACGCAGTATTTT; CDR3 protein: CASSPLAPTGGTDTQYF
J gene: TRBJ1-1; V gene: TRBV19; D gene: -; clone size: few; CDR3 length: 16; CDR3 DNA: TGTGCCAGTAGAACCCCCGTGGGCGTCGTGAACACTGAAGCTTTCTTT; CDR3 protein: CASRTPVGVVNTEAFF
J gene: TRBJ2-1; V gene: TRBV2; D gene: TRBD2; clone size: -; CDR3 length: 14; CDR3 DNA: TGTGCCAGCAGGGTGACTAGCGGGAGTCCTGAGCAGTTCTTC; CDR3 protein: CASRVTSGSPEQFF
J gene: TRBJ2-7; V gene: TRBV5-1; D gene: TRBD2; clone size: -; CDR3 length: 16; CDR3 DNA: TGCGCCAGCAGCTTGGAAGCTAGCGGGAGGTCCTACGAGCAGTACTTC; CDR3 protein: CASSLEASGRSYEQYF
J gene: TRBJ2-4; V gene: TRBV4-3; D gene: -; clone size: -; CDR3 length: 14; CDR3 DNA: TGCGCCAGCAGCCAAGTCGGCGATGGCGGGCGACAGTACTTC; CDR3 protein: CASSQVGDGGRQYF
J gene: TRBJ2-7; V gene: TRBV28; D gene: TRBD2; clone size: once; CDR3 length: 15; CDR3 DNA: TGTGCCAGCAGTTTAAGAGTAGCGGGCTACTACGAGCAGTACTTC; CDR3 protein: CASSLRVAGYYEQYF
J gene: TRBJ2-1; V gene: TRBV7-2; D gene: TRBD1; clone size: -; CDR3 length: 14; CDR3 DNA: TGTGCCAGCAGCTTATGGGACAGCGACAATGAGCAGTTCTTC; CDR3 protein: CASSLWDSDNEQFF
J gene: TRBJ2-3; V gene: TRBV5-4; D gene: TRBD2; clone size: -; CDR3 length: 14; CDR3 DNA: TGTGCCAGCAGCTTGCGGGGAGGGACAGATACGCAGTATTTT; CDR3 protein: CASSLRGGTDTQYF
J gene: TRBJ2-1; V gene: TRBV18; D gene: TRBD2; clone size: -; CDR3 length: 16; CDR3 DNA: TGTGCCAGCTCCCGAAGGCTGCGGGAGTCTTACAATGAGCAGTTCTTC; CDR3 protein: CASSRRLRESYNEQFF
J gene: TRBJ2-7; V gene: TRBV7-9; D gene: TRBD2; clone size: few; CDR3 length: 14; CDR3 DNA: TGTGCCAGCAGCCGCGGCGTAGCGGGAGGTGAGCAGTACTTC; CDR3 protein: CASSRGVAGGEQYF
J gene: TRBJ2-7; V gene: TRBV28; D gene: -; clone size: -; CDR3 length: 15; CDR3 DNA: TGTGCCAGCAGCGGGGACGGGAGTTTCTCCTACGAGCAGTACTTC; CDR3 protein: CASSGDGSFSYEQYF
J gene: TRBJ2-7; V gene: TRBV6-5; D gene: -; clone size: few; CDR3 length: 15; CDR3 DNA: TGTGCCAGCAGTTACTCGTGGAGACAGTCCTACGAGCAGTACTTC; CDR3 protein: CASSYSWRQSYEQYF
J gene: TRBJ1-5; V gene: TRBV30; D gene: TRBD1; clone size: -; CDR3 length: 15; CDR3 DNA: TGTGCCTGGAGTGGGGCAGGGGGACTCAATCAGCCCCAGCATTTT; CDR3 protein: CAWSGAGGLNQPQHF